This T cell receptor (beta chain) was recovered during a study of shared clonotypes between healthy human individuals. There are 14 residues in the CDR3. The V gene's germline CDR1 is SGHDN and CDR2 FVKESK. The V gene lost 2 bases and the J gene lost 5 bases, with 12 bases spanning the gap. This table comes from immunoSEQ multiplex PCR, and its TCRdb copy is limited to in-frame clones, with some not included. The sample has millions of clones; over 85% are singletons. The J gene is TRBJ2-5, the V gene TRBV14; either TRBD1 or TRBD2 may supply D (6 bases each). The receptor was derived from a man in his late teens or twenties in good health. Some clones in this sample may be carry-over from other donors' samples. The sequenced material came from naive CD4+ T cells from PBMCs. Subset given: CD45RA+ positively selected. CDR3 bases: TGTGCCAGCAGCCAATTCGGGGGCATGGAGACCCAGTACTTC. Its translation is CASSQFGGMETQYF. The complete variable domain, with remaining parts taken from reference TRBV14 and TRBJ2-5, reads EAGVTQFPSHSVIEKGQTVTLRCDPISGHDNLYWYRRVMGKEIKFLLHFVKESKQDESGMPNNRFLAERTGGTYSTLKVQPAELEDSGVYFCASSQFGGMETQYFGPGTRLLVL.